The following is a TCR beta chain sequence with its context. With 11 bases clipped from V and 3 bases from J, the junction kept 25 bases outside the gene matches. Germline values: CDR1 LGHDT, CDR2 YNNKEL (reference sequence). CDR3 length: 18 amino acids. The sample originates from a study of response to subunit inactivated influenza vaccine. TCRdb re-analysed the RT-PCR reads in MiXCR, keeping a single row per CDR3 protein. The table has some 800,000 distinct CDR3 sequences, less than 25% seen once; the top ten hold roughly 10%. The TCR was taken from a man aged 45-65 years who received an inactivated influenza vaccine. The input for sequencing was PBMCs from blood, taken more than 4 days after vaccination. J is TRBJ2-7 and V is TRBV3-1; 7 nucleotides agree with TRBD2. This CDR3 reads CASSGRTKAGLFLYEQYF. Here the CDR3 DNA reads TGTGCCTCCAGCGGACGGACAAAAGCGGGACTATTCCTCTACGAGCAGTACTTC.